The 5 T cell receptor beta chains listed next were all sequenced from one sample in a study of control samples from healthy donors and cancer patients. Here immunoSEQ multiplex PCR was the method, and the copy in TCRdb shows in-frame clones only, minus some. Here the sample spans roughly 150,000 clones, around 88% being singletons. The sequenced sample consisted of blood. The receptors come from a young man in good health.

The genes are TRBV6-2 or TRBV6-3 and TRBJ2-3, with a tentative D call TRBD2 (5 bases). V was clipped by 6 bases and J by 3 bases, with 13 bases between them. Germline V lookup: CDR1 MNHEY, CDR2 SVGEGT. The CDR3 totals 14 residues. This CDR3 is CASSRGYTTDTQYF. In nucleotides, the CDR3 is TGTGCCAGCAGCCGGGGATATACGACAGATACGCAGTATTTT.

The chain links TRBV28 to TRBJ2-1, with 10 bases fitting TRBD1. The CDR3 length is 17 residues. CDR1 MDHEN and CDR2 SYDVKM come from the germline V gene. Trimming took 2 bases from V and 6 from J; bases not matched to a gene: 10. The CDR3 sequence: CASSLTRQGAFGNEQFF. For the CDR3, the DNA is TGTGCCAGCAGTTTAACCAGACAGGGGGCATTCGGCAATGAGCAGTTCTTC. The variable domain in full, with the rest retrieved from reference TRBV28 and TRBJ2-1, is DVKVTQSSRYLVKRTGEKVFLECVQDMDHENMFWYRQDPGLGLRLIYFSYDVKMKEKGDIPEGYSVSREKKERFSLILESASTNQTSMYLCASSLTRQGAFGNEQFFGPGTRLTVL.

This clone came up once. The chain carries TRBV28 and TRBJ2-7; 9 positions match TRBD1. Germline V lookup: CDR1 MDHEN, CDR2 SYDVKM. The V segment lost 6 bases and the J segment 1 base; nucleotides outside the gene matches: 13. The CDR3 runs to 17 residues. The CDR3 region has the DNA TGTGCCAGCAGCCGTTCACTCGCCGGGACAGGGTCCTACGAGCAGTACTTC. This gives the protein CASSRSLAGTGSYEQYF.

In this sample, this clone turned up a few times. This sequence joins TRBV19 and TRBJ1-1; D is perhaps TRBD1 (6 bases). Germline lookup yields CDR1 LNHDA and CDR2 SQIVND (reference sequence). Deletions cut 7 bases from V and 4 bases from J, with 16 bases between. This CDR3 comprises 14 residues. The DNA for the CDR3 is TGTGCCAGTATCTCATCAGGGGTAATCACTGAAGCTTTCTTT. Residues: CASISSGVITEAFF.

The J gene is TRBJ2-5, the V gene TRBV3-1 (or the pseudogene TRBV3-2); 9 bases agree with TRBD2. The V and J ends lost 3 bases and 5 bases, in that order; junction bases with no gene match: 4. This CDR3 has 14 residues. Per germline, CDR1 LGHDT and CDR2 YNNKEL (reference sequence). CDR3 amino acids: CASSQRGGGETQYF. CDR3 in DNA: TGTGCCAGCAGCCAGCGGGGGGGCGGGGAGACCCAGTACTTC.